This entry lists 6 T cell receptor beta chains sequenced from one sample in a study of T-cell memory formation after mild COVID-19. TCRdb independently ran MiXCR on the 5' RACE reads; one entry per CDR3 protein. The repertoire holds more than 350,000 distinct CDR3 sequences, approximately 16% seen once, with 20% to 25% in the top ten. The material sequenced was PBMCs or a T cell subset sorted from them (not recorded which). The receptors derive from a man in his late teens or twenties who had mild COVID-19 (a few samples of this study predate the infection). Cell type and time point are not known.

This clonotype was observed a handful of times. The CDR3 loop is CAISESLRSYEQYV. The CDR3 DNA sequence: TGTGCCATCAGTGAGTCGTTACGCTCCTACGAGCAGTACGTC. This chain connects TRBV10-3 to TRBJ2-7; no clear D. The V gene lost 0 bases and the J gene lost 0 bases, with 6 bases spanning the gap. CDR3 length: 14 residues. CDR1 is ENHRY, CDR2 SYGVKD, per germline.

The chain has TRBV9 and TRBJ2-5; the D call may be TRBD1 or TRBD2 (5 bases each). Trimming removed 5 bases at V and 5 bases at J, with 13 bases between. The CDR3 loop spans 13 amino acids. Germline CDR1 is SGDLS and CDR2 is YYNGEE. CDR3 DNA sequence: TGTGCCAGCAGTCCCATGGGGGTGGAGACCCAGTACTTC. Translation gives CASSPMGVETQYF.

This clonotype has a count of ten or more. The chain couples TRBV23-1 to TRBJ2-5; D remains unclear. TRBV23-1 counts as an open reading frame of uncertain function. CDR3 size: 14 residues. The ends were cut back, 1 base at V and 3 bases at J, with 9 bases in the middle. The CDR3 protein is CASSQYPPKETQYF. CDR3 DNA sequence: TGCGCCAGCAGTCAATACCCGCCAAAAGAGACCCAGTACTTC.

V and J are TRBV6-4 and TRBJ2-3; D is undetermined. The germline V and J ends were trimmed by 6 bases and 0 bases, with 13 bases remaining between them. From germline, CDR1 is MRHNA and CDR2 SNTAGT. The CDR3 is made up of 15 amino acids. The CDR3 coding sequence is TGTGCCAGCAGGGCTGGTGTTTCTAGCACAGATACGCAGTATTTT. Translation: CASRAGVSSTDTQYF.

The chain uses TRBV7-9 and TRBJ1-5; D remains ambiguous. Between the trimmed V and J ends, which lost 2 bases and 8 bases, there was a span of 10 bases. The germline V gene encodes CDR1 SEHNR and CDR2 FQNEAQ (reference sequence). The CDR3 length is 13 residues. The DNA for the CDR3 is TGTGCCAGCAGCTTATCTGGGTCGGAGCCCCAGCATTTT. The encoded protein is CASSLSGSEPQHF.

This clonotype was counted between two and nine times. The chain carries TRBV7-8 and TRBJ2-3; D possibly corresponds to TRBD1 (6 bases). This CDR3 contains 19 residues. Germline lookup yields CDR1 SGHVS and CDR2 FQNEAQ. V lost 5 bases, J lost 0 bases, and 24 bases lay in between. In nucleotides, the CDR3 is TGTGCCAGCAGCCCCGCCTTTACTAGTCCAGGGGCCAGCACAGATACGCAGTATTTT. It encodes CASSPAFTSPGASTDTQYF.